This T cell receptor (beta chain) was retrieved from a study of shared clonotypes between healthy human individuals. Study background: Each donor's CD4 naive and CD4 memory cells filled three plates apiece, CD8 naive two, and CD8 memory one. General study points: Naive subsets, compared against memory subsets, generally had larger estimated richness values. Sharing across four donors was seen in 4% to 6.5% of naive CD4 clonotypes.

Profiling relied on immunoSEQ multiplex PCR, and the TCRdb table lists in-frame clones only, not all of them. This sample carries roughly 1,600,000 clones, 97% to 99% of them seen once, and the ten largest clones take about 0.4%. Germline V lookup: CDR1 SQVTM, CDR2 ANQGSEA. This CDR3 has 14 amino acids. Trimming pared 6 bases from V and 0 bases from J, leaving 14 bases between. Notes on this clone: Its antigen is as yet unknown.

The donors were all Caucasian adults (living in Nashville, Tennessee). The rearrangement joins TRBV29-1 to TRBJ1-2; D call uncertain. The source of this sequence is a man younger than 45 in good health. The sequenced material came from naive CD4+ T cells sorted from blood. Documented subset: CD45RA+ positively selected. The CDR3 DNA reads TGCAGCGTCCTCCGAGTGGTCACTAACTATGGCTACACCTTC. It translates to CSVLRVVTNYGYTF.